This T cell receptor (beta chain) was recorded in a study of T cell repertoires in cytomegalovirus infection. TCRdb re-called the reads through MiXCR, storing one row per CDR3 protein. Found here are more than 150,000 distinct CDR3 sequences, around 20% of them singletons; the top ten hold around 3.1%. This clonotype showed up just a few times. J lost 4 bases, V lost 6 bases, and 8 bases had no gene match. Germline V CDR1 and CDR2: SQVTM, ANQGSEA. CDR3 size: 14 residues. The receptor's source is a human donor in good health (CMV status not recorded). Some clones in this sample may be carry-over from other donors' samples. The sequenced sample was PBMCs. The V gene is TRBV29-1, the J gene TRBJ2-1; 8 bases line up with TRBD1. The CDR3 bases are TGCAGCGTGGACCGACAGGGGCTGTACAATGAGCAGTTCTTC. Encoded protein: CSVDRQGLYNEQFF.